This T cell receptor beta chain was sequenced during a study of a mutant IDH1 vaccine in newly diagnosed glioma. About the study: Sex among treated patients split about 60% male, roughly 38% female; mean age was approximately 40 years. The earlier regimen, radiotherapy, temozolomide, or both, was most often both. Study outcomes and limitations: Changes in the top peripheral T cell clonotypes seemingly had no bearing on pseudoprogression. The occurrence of vaccine-induced immune responses was seen in around 94% of patients.

TCRdb's table, derived via immunoSEQ multiplex PCR, lists solely in-frame clones and lacks some. The repertoire holds about 27,000 clones, with approximately 93% as singletons. Trimming removed 7 bases from V and 1 base from J; junction bases left unmatched: 2. Germline lookup yields CDR1 SGHRS and CDR2 YFSETQ. The CDR3 runs to 14 residues. About this clone itself: As yet, its antigen is unknown.

The sample's time point: baseline, week 1 (first vaccination visit). Treatment described: pre-vaccination baseline after standard-of-care therapy. The sample consisted of PBMCs, taken from a glioma patient treated with radiotherapy, temozolomide or both. The receptor was isolated from a man in his forties with glioma. The J gene is TRBJ2-1, the V gene TRBV5-1, with TRBD2 matching 10 bases. CDR3 region: CASSSGSSYNEQFF. CDR3 DNA sequence: TGCGCCAGCTCTAGCGGGAGTTCCTACAATGAGCAGTTCTTC.